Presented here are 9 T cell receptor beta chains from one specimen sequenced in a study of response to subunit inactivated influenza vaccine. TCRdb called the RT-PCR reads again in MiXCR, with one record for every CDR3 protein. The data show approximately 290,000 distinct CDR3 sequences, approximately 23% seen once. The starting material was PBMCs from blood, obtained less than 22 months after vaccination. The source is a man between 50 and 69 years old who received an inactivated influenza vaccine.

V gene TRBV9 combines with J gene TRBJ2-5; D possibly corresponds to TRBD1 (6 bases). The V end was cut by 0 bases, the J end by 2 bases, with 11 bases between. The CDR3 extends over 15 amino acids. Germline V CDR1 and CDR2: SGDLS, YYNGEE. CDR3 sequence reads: CASSVGTVGQETQYF. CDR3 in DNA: TGTGCCAGCAGCGTAGGGACAGTCGGACAAGAGACCCAGTACTTC.

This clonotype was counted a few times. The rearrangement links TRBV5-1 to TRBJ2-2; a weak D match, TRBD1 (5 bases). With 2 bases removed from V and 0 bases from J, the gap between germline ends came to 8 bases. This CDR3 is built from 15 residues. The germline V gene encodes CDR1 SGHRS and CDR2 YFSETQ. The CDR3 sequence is CASSFSGTNTGELFF. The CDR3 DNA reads TGCGCCAGCAGCTTTTCAGGGACGAACACCGGGGAGCTGTTTTTT.

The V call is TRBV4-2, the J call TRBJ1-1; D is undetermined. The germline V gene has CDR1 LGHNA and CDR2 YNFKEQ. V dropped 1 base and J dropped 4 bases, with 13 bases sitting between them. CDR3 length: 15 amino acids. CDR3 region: CASSQALGLGTEAFF. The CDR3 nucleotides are TGTGCCAGCAGCCAAGCTCTCGGATTGGGCACTGAAGCTTTCTTT.

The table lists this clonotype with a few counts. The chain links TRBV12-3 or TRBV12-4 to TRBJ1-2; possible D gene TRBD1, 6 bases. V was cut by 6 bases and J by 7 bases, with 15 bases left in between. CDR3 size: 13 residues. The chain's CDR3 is CASSPRGASGYTF. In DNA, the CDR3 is TGTGCCAGCAGCCCCAGGGGCGCGTCTGGCTACACCTTC.

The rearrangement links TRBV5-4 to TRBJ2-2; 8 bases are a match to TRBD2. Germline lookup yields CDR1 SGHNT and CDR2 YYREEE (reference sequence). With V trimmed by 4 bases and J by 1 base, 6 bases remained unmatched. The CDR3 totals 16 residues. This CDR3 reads CASSPLAGGNTGELFF. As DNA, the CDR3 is TGTGCCAGCAGCCCGCTGGCGGGAGGGAACACCGGGGAGCTGTTTTTT.

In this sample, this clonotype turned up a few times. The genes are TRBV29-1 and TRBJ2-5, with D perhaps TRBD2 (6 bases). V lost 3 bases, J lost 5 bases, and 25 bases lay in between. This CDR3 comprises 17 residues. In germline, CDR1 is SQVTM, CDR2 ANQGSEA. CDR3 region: CSVEGLTRDYKTETQYF. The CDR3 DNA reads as TGCAGCGTTGAGGGACTTACCAGGGATTACAAGACGGAGACCCAGTACTTC.

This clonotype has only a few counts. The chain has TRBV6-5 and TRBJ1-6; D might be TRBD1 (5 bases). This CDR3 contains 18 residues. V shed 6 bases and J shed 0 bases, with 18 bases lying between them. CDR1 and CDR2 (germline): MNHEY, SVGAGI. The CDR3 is CASSLSGTPSSYNSPLHF. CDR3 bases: TGTGCCAGCAGCTTATCCGGGACCCCGAGCTCCTATAATTCACCCCTCCACTTT.

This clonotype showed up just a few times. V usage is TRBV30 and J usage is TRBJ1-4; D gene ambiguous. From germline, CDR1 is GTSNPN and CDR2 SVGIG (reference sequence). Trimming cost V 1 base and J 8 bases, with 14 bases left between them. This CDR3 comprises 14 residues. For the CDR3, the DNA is TGTGCCTGGAGTGGTTGGGATATCGCCGAAAAACTGTTTTTT. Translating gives CAWSGWDIAEKLFF.

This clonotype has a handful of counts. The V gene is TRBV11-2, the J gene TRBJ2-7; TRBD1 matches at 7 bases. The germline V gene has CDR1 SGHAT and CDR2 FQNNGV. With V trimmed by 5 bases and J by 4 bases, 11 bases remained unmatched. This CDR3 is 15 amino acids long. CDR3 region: CASSRTRGRLYEQYF. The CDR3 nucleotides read TGTGCCAGCAGCCGGACAAGGGGGCGGCTATACGAGCAGTACTTC.